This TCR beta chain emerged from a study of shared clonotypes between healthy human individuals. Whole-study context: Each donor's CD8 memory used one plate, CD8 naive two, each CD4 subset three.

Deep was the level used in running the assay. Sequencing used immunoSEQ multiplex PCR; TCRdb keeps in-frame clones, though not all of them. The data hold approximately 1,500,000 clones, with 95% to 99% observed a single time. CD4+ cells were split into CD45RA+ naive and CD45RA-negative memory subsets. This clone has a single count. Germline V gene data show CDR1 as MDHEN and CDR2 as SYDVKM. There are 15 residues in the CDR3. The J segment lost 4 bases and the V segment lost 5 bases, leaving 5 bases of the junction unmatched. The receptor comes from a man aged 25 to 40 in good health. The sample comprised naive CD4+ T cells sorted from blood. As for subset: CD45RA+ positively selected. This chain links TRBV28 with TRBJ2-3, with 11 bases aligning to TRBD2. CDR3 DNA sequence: TGTGCCAGCAGTCCACATAGCGGGAGGGCAGATACGCAGTATTTT. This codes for CASSPHSGRADTQYF.